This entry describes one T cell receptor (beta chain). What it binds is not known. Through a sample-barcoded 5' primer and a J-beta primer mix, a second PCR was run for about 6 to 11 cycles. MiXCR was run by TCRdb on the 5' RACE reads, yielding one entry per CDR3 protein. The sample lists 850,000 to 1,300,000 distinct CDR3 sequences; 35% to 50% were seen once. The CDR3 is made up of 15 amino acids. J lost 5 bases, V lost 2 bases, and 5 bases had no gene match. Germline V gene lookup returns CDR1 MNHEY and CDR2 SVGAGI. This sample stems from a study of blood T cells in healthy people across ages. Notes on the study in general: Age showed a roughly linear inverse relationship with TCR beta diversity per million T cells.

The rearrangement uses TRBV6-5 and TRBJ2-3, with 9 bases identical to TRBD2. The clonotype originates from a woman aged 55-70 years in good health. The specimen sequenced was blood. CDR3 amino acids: CASSYIAGARDTQYF. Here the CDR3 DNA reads TGTGCCAGCAGTTACATAGCGGGAGCAAGAGATACGCAGTATTTT.